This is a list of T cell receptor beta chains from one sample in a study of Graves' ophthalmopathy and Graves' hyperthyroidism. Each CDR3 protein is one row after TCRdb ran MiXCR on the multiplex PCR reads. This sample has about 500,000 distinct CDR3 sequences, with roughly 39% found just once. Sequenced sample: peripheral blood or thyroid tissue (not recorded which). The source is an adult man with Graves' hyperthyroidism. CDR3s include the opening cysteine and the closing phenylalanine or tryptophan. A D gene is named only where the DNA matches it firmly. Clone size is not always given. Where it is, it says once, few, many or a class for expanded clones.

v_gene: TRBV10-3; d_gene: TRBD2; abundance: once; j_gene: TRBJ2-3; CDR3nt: TGTGCCAGCAGTTACGGGACTAGCTCTAGCGCAGATACGCAGTATTTT; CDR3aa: CASSYGTSSSADTQYF
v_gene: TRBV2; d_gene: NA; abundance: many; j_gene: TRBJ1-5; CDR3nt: TGTGCCAGCAGTGCTGAGGGTGTCGGCAATCAGCCCCAGCATTTT; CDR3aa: CASSAEGVGNQPQHF
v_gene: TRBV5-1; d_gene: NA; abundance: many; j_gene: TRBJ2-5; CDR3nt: TGCGCCAGCAGCTTGGCCAAGGTTTACCAAGAGACCCAGTACTTC; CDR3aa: CASSLAKVYQETQYF
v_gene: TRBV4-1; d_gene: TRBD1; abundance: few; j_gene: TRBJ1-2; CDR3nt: TGCGCCAGCAGGGAAACAGGGGGCGGCTATGGCTACACCTTC; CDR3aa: CASRETGGGYGYTF
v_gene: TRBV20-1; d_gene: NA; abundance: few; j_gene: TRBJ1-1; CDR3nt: TGCAGTGCTAAGACTGAAGTTGCTTTCTTT; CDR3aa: CSAKTEVAFF
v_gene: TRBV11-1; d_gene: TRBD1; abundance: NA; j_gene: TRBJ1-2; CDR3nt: TGTGCCAGCAGTTTTGCACAGCGACAGGGGGCGCTTGGCTACACCTTC; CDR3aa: CASSFAQRQGALGYTF
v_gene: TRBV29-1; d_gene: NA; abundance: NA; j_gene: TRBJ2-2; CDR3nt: TGCAGCGCTTCGGGGCCTAGGAACACCGGGGAGCTGTTTTTT; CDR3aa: CSASGPRNTGELFF
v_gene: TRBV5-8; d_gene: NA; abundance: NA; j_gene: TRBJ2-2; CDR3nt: TGTGCCAGCAGCTTGGTCCCGAGCGGGGAGCTGTTTTTT; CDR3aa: CASSLVPSGELFF
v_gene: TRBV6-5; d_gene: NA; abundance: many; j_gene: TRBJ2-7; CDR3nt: TGTGCCAGCAGTGACTCGGGACAACTTGAGCAGTACTTC; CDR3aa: CASSDSGQLEQYF
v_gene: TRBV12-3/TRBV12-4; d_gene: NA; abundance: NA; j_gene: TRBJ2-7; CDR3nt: TGTGCCAGCAGTCATCCCGGGTTGGCCTACGAGCAGTACTTC; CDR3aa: CASSHPGLAYEQYF
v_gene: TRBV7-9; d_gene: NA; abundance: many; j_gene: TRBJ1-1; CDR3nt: TGTGCCAGCAGCATTCAGGGAGTGAACACTGAAGCTTTCTTT; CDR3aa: CASSIQGVNTEAFF
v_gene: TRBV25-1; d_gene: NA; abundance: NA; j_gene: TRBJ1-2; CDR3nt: TGTGCCAGCAGTGAAGGGGGGGTGGGCAACTATGGCTACACCTTC; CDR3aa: CASSEGGVGNYGYTF
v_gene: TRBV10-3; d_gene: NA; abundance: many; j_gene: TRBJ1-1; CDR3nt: TGTGCCATCAGTGACAGGGCGAACACTGAAGCTTTCTTT; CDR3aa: CAISDRANTEAFF
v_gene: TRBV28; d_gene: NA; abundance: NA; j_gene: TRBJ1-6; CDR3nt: TGTGCCAGCAGTTTATCGGTCCCCTGTAATTCACCCCTCCACTTT; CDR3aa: CASSLSVPCNSPLHF
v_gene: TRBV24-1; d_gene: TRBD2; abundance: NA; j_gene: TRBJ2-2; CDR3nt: TGTGCCACCAGTGATTTGCGTCCCGGGACTAGCGGGGGGAACACCGGGGAGCTGTTTTTT; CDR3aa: CATSDLRPGTSGGNTGELFF
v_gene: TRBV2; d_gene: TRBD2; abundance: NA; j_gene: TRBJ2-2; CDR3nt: TGTGCCAGCAGCGCCCTGGGACTAGCGGCCGGGGAGCTGTTTTTT; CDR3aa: CASSALGLAAGELFF
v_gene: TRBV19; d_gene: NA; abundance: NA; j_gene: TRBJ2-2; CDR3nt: TGTGCCAGTAGTATACAGGCGGCCGGGGAGCTGTTTTTT; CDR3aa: CASSIQAAGELFF
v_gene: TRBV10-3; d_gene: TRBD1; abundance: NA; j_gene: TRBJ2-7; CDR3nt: TGTGCCAGCAGTGGACAGGGATTAGAGAAGGCCGAGCAGTACTTC; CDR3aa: CASSGQGLEKAEQYF
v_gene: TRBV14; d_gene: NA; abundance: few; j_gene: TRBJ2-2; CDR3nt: TGTGCCAGCAGCCTCAAGCACACCGGGGAGCTGTTTTTT; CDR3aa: CASSLKHTGELFF
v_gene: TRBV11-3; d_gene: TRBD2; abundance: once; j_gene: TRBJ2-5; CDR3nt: TGTGCCTGGAGTCGGGGGGGAGGGACCCAGTACTTC; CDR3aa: CAWSRGGGTQYF
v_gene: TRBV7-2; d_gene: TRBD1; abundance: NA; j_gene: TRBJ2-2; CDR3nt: TGTGCCAAAGGGGCAGGGGGCACCGGGGAGCTGTTTTTT; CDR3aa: CAKGAGGTGELFF
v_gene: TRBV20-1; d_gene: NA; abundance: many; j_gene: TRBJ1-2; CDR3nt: TGCAGTGCTAGTTTGGGGGCCACTAACTATGGCTACACCTTC; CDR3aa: CSASLGATNYGYTF
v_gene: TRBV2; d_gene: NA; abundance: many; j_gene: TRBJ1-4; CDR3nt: TGTGCCAGCCGCCGGGACAATAATGAAAAACTGTTTTTT; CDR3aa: CASRRDNNEKLFF
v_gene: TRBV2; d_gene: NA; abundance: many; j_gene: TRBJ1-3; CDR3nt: TGTGCCAGCAGCCACGGCGTCTCTGGAAACACCATATATTTT; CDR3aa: CASSHGVSGNTIYF
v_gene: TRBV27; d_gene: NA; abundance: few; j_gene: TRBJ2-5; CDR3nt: TGTGCCAGCAGTTTATGGCCCCCCCAAGAGACCCAGTACTTC; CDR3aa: CASSLWPPQETQYF
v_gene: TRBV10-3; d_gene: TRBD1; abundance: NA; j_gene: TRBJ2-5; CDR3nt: TGTGCCATCAGTATCCGGGACAGGGGGCGAGTGGAGACCCAGTACTTC; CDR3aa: CAISIRDRGRVETQYF
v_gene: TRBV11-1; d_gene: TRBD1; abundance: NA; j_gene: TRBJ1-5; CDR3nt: TGTGCCAGCAGCTTAGTCCTCGGGACAGAACAGTATAGCAATCAGCCCCAGCATTTT; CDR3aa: CASSLVLGTEQYSNQPQHF
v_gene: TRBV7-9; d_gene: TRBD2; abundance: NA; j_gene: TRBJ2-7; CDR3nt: TGTGCCAGCAGCGCCTGGGAGCGGGACTACGAGCAGTACTTC; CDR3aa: CASSAWERDYEQYF
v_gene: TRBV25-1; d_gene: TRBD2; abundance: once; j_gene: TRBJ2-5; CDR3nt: TGTGCCAGCAGCGAAAGCGGGAGCGCACTTGGGGAGACCCAGTACTTC; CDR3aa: CASSESGSALGETQYF
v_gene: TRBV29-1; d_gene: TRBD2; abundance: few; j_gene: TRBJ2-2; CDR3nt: TGCAGCGTTGAGGGCGGGAGCAATGAGCAGTTTTTT; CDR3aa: CSVEGGSNEQFF
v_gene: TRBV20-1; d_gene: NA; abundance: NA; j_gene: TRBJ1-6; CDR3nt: TGCAGTGCTAGAGATGGACGGAATTCACCCCTCCACTTT; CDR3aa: CSARDGRNSPLHF
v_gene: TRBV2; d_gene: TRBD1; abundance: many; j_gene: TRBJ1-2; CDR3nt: TGTGCCAGCAGTATGGTCGGGGACAGTCCTTATAGGTCGTTTGGCTACACCTTC; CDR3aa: CASSMVGDSPYRSFGYTF
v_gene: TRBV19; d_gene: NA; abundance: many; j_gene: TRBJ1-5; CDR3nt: TGTGCCAGTAGTATTGTTAACCCAGACTTAAGCAATCAGCCCCAGCATTTT; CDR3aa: CASSIVNPDLSNQPQHF
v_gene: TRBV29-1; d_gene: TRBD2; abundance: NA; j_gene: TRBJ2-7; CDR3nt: TGCAGCGTTGTACTAGCGGGAGGGAGATCCTACGAGCAGTACTTC; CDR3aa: CSVVLAGGRSYEQYF
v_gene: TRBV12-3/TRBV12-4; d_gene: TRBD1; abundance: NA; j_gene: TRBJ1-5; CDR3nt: TGTGCCAGCGGCTCGACAGGGACAGAAGTATTT; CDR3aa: CASGSTGTEVF